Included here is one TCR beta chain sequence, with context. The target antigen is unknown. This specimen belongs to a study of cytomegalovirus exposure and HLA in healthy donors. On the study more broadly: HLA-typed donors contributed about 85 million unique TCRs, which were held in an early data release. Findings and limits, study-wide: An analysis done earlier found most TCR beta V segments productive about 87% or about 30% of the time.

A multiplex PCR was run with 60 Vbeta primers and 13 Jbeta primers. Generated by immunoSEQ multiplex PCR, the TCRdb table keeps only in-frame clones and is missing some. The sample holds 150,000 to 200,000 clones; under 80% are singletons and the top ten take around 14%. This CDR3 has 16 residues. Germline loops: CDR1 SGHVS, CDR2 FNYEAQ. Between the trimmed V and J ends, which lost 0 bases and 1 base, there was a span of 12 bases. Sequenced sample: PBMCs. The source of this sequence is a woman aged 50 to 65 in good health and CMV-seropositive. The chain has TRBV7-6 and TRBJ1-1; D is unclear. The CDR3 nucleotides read TGTGCCAGCAGCTTAGCGGCCAGAGGAACGAACACTGAAGCTTTCTTT. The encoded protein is CASSLAARGTNTEAFF.